This passage covers 30 T cell receptor beta chains from one sample sequenced in a study of breast tumors, draining lymph nodes, adjacent tissues. From the multiplex PCR reads, TCRdb called clonotypes with MiXCR, one entry per CDR3 protein. The sample records about 200,000 distinct CDR3 sequences, 31% being singletons. The lymph nodes were axillary draining lymph nodes from breast cancer patients. Sequenced input: axillary lymph node tissue. The receptors derive from a female donor with breast cancer. Some clones in this sample may be carry-over from other donors' samples.

The chain uses TRBV29-1 and TRBJ2-6; D is ambiguous. Germline lookup yields CDR1 SQVTM and CDR2 ANQGSEA. The CDR3 has 12 amino acids. Trimming took off 5 bases at V and 4 bases at J, with 6 bases between the two ends. In DNA form, the CDR3 reads TGCAGCGTTCATACAGGGGCCAACGTCCTGACTTTC. Encoded protein: CSVHTGANVLTF.

A word on this clonotype: A much larger clone is a single base away; this may be a read error. This chain uses TRBV5-6 with TRBJ2-2, with D hard to call. Germline loops: CDR1 SGHDT, CDR2 YYEEEE. The ends were cut back, 1 base at V and 6 bases at J, with 7 bases in the middle. There are 13 residues in the CDR3. CDR3: CASSLMGSGELFF. CDR3 bases: TGTGCCAGCAGCTTGATGGGGTCCGGGGAGCTGTTTTTT.

This clonotype was counted at least ten times. This chain links TRBV18 with TRBJ1-2; 7 nucleotides match TRBD1. V lost 3 bases to trimming and J lost 2 bases; unmatched junction nucleotides: 3. This CDR3 is 14 amino acids long. Germline V lookup: CDR1 KGHSH, CDR2 LQKENI. The CDR3 region is CASSPATGNYGYTF. The CDR3, as DNA: TGTGCCAGCTCACCCGCGACAGGGAACTATGGCTACACCTTC.

The chain combines TRBV14 with TRBJ1-1, with 8 bases lining up with TRBD1. The CDR3 has 11 residues. Per the germline V gene, CDR1 is SGHDN and CDR2 is FVKESK. Trimming removed 6 bases from V and 11 bases from J; junction bases left unmatched: 5. For the CDR3, the DNA is TGTGCCAGCAGTCTGGACAGGGTCGCTTTCTTT. Translating gives CASSLDRVAFF.

A single count supports this clonotype. The chain couples TRBV10-3 to TRBJ2-6; D possibly corresponds to TRBD2 (6 bases). This CDR3 is 19 amino acids long. V lost 7 bases, J lost 0 bases, and 22 bases lay in between. Germline V CDR1 and CDR2: ENHRY, SYGVKD. The CDR3 DNA reads TGTGCCATCACTCTGACCAGCAGGAGGGGATGCTCTGGGGCCAACGTCCTGACTTTC. Translating it yields CAITLTSRRGCSGANVLTF.

This clonotype was found many times. The gene calls are TRBV20-1 and TRBJ2-5; possible D gene TRBD2, 5 bases. The CDR3 loop spans 18 amino acids. Per germline, CDR1 DFQATT and CDR2 SNEGSKA (reference sequence). V was shortened by 6 bases and J by 2 bases, with 28 bases between the two germline ends. As DNA, the CDR3 is TGCAGTGCCATCTCCTTCTACCCAGGACCAGCGGCTCAAGAGACCCAGTACTTC. Translated, it gives CSAISFYPGPAAQETQYF.

This clonotype was recorded a few times. The chain joins TRBV28 to TRBJ2-7, with TRBD2 matching 9 bases. V was pared by 1 base and J by 7 bases, with 8 bases of the junction left unmatched. The CDR3 length is 15 residues. The germline CDR1 and CDR2 sequences are MDHEN and SYDVKM. CDR3 region: CASSLYSSGASEQYF. CDR3 coding DNA: TGTGCCAGCAGTTTATATTCTAGCGGGGCCAGTGAGCAGTACTTC.

This clonotype was observed many times. The V and J genes are TRBV20-1 and TRBJ2-3; 8 bases are a match to TRBD2. This CDR3 comprises 15 residues. V lost 0 bases to trimming and J lost 3 bases; unmatched junction nucleotides: 5. The V gene's germline CDR1 is DFQATT and CDR2 SNEGSKA (reference sequence). The CDR3 DNA reads TGCAGTGCTAGAGATTTACGGGAGGGGACAGATACGCAGTATTTT. It is translated as CSARDLREGTDTQYF.

In regard to this clonotype: One junction end disagrees with the germline gene, perhaps due to a read error. This sequence joins TRBV9 and TRBJ1-6; D remains ambiguous. The CDR3 has 14 residues. Germline CDR1 reads SGDLS; CDR2 reads YYNGEE. The CDR3 protein is CTSSVAVQNSPLHF. CDR3 bases: TGTACCAGCAGCGTAGCGGTACAGAATTCACCTCTCCACTTT.

A remark on this clonotype: Since no conserved phenylalanine or tryptophan closes the CDR3, a read error is the likely cause. V and J are TRBV19 and TRBJ1-6, with TRBD1 matching over 11 bases. The V and J ends lost 3 bases and 10 bases, in that order; junction bases with no gene match: 2. Germline V lookup: CDR1 LNHDA, CDR2 SQIVND (reference sequence). This CDR3 region has 14 residues. The chain's CDR3 is CASSMGTGGSPLHS. In nucleotides, the CDR3 is TGTGCCAGTAGTATGGGGACAGGGGGATCACCCCTCCACTCT.

Comments on this clonotype: The junction departs from germline at one end; a sequencing error may be responsible. This sequence joins TRBV7-9 and TRBJ2-2, with 7 nucleotides matching TRBD1. The CDR3 sequence is 14 residues long. Germline V gene data show CDR1 as SEHNR and CDR2 as FQNEAQ (reference sequence). This CDR3 is CVSSLYTGAGELFF. CDR3 nucleotide sequence: TGTGTCAGCAGCCTTTACACAGGGGCCGGGGAGCTGTTTTTT.

This clonotype was seen ten or more times. Sequence at one end of the junction differs from germline and may be a read error. As DNA, the CDR3 is TGTGCCAGCAGGACCGGGACCTCGAGCTTC. Translating gives CASRTGTSSF. J is TRBJ2-5 and V is TRBV2; D tentatively fits TRBD1 or TRBD2 (5 bases each). This CDR3 region has 10 residues. Germline CDR1 and CDR2: SNHLY and FYNNEI.

This clonotype came up many times. This rearrangement joins TRBV6-2 or TRBV6-3 to TRBJ2-7, with 9 positions matching TRBD1. Trimming removed 5 bases from V and 6 bases from J; junction bases left unmatched: 8. Germline V gene sequence: CDR1 MNHEY, CDR2 SVGEGT. The CDR3 consists of 14 residues. The CDR3 DNA sequence: TGTGCCAGCAGTAGGGACAGGGCATTCAGCGAGCAGTACTTC. This sequence encodes CASSRDRAFSEQYF.

Turning to this clonotype: Just one base apart from a much larger clone, this may be a read error. The chain links TRBV28 to TRBJ2-1; 7 positions agree with TRBD1. This CDR3 has 13 residues. Germline loops: CDR1 MDHEN, CDR2 SYDVKM. The CDR3 sequence is CAGRGQAYNEQFF. The CDR3 DNA sequence: TGTGCCGGCAGAGGACAGGCCTACAATGAGCAGTTCTTC.

With respect to this clonotype: A much larger clone lies a single base off, so this may be a read error. The chain combines TRBV5-8 with TRBJ1-6; 7 bases align to TRBD1. The germline V gene has CDR1 SGHTS and CDR2 YDEGEE. The CDR3 sequence is 14 residues long. V shed 4 bases, J shed 6 bases, and the junction held 4 bases outside the gene matches. The CDR3 nucleotides are TGTGCCAGCAGCAAGGGACAGTCTAATTCACCCCTCCACTTT. Protein sequence: CASSKGQSNSPLHF.

V and J are TRBV6-5 and TRBJ1-1, with D unresolved. Between the trimmed V and J ends, which lost 6 bases and 6 bases, there was a span of 5 bases. In germline, CDR1 is MNHEY, CDR2 SVGAGI. The CDR3 spans 10 residues. In DNA, the CDR3 is TGTGCCAGCAGGGCGGCTGAAGCTTTCTTT. It yields the protein CASRAAEAFF.

This clonotype was detected many times. The CDR3 region has the DNA TGTGCCAGCAGCTTGGCGACAGGGGGCTGGGGCTATGGCTACACCTTC. Amino acid sequence: CASSLATGGWGYGYTF. The chain joins TRBV5-4 to TRBJ1-2, with 10 bases that match TRBD1. CDR1 is SGHNT and CDR2 is YYREEE in the germline V gene (reference sequence). V lost 0 bases, J lost 4 bases, and 6 bases stayed unmatched. CDR3 length: 16 residues.

This chain uses TRBV20-1 with TRBJ2-1, with 8 bases matching TRBD2. The CDR3 consists of 15 residues. Germline loops: CDR1 DFQATT, CDR2 SNEGSKA (reference sequence). The ends lost 4 bases at V and 5 bases at J; junction bases unmatched: 10. The CDR3 DNA is TGCAGTGCTAACACGGGTAGCGGGGTCAACAATGAGCAGTTCTTC. It yields the protein CSANTGSGVNNEQFF.

In regard to this clonotype: This may be a read error, as it is one base from a much larger clone. The rearrangement links TRBV12-3 or TRBV12-4 to TRBJ2-1; 11 bases are a match to TRBD1. This CDR3 has 15 residues. CDR3 protein: CASSLRTGGYSEQFF. CDR3 bases: TGTGCCAGCAGTTTAAGGACAGGGGGCTACAGTGAGCAGTTCTTC.

This clonotype was detected many times. The rearrangement joins TRBV5-8 to TRBJ1-5; 9 bases fit TRBD1. The CDR3 covers 13 residues. The trim removed 2 bases at V and 9 bases at J, leaving 3 bases unmatched. The germline V gene has CDR1 SGHTS and CDR2 YDEGEE. CDR3 loop: CASSLDRGRPQHF. The CDR3 DNA is TGTGCCAGCAGCTTAGACAGGGGGAGGCCCCAGCATTTT.

This clonotype was observed a few times. A much bigger clone sits one base away, suggesting this may be a read error. This rearrangement joins TRBV11-2 to TRBJ2-7; D not resolved. The CDR3 covers 13 residues. The V end was cut by 1 base, the J end by 6 bases, with 10 bases between. In germline, CDR1 is SGHAT, CDR2 FQNNGV. The CDR3 sequence: CASSLGSYSEQYF. The CDR3 region has the DNA TGTGCCAGCAGCTTAGGATCCTACTCCGAGCAGTACTTC. The full variable domain, in which reference TRBV11-2 and TRBJ2-7 provide the parts outside the CDR3, is EAGVAQSPRYKIIEKRQSVAFWCNPISGHATLYWYQQILGQGPKLLIQFQNNGVVDDSQLPKDRFSAERLKGVDSTLKIQPAKLEDSAVYLCASSLGSYSEQYFGPGTRLTVT.

This clonotype came up many times. The V and J genes are TRBV7-9 and TRBJ1-2; the match to TRBD1 covers 11 bases. CDR1 SEHNR and CDR2 FQNEAQ come from the germline V gene (reference sequence). The CDR3 is 15 amino acids. V lost 5 bases to trimming and J lost 4 bases; unmatched junction nucleotides: 6. CDR3 nucleotides: TGTGCCAGCAGCGACCGGGACAGGGGGGTCTATGGCTACACCTTC. It is translated as CASSDRDRGVYGYTF.

This clonotype was found many times. The chain carries TRBV25-1 and TRBJ2-1; D is unresolved. The V end was cut by 0 bases, the J end by 0 bases, with 9 bases between. There are 16 residues in the CDR3. Germline-derived CDR1 and CDR2 are MGHDK and SYGVNS. CDR3 protein: CASSEYAPSSYNEQFF. Here the CDR3 DNA reads TGTGCCAGCAGTGAATATGCGCCGAGCTCCTACAATGAGCAGTTCTTC.

The sample holds many counts of this clonotype. This may stem from a read error, because a much larger clone lies one nucleotide away. V is TRBV7-2 and J is TRBJ2-6; either TRBD1 or TRBD2 may supply D (6 bases each). The CDR3 has 15 amino acids. The germline V gene has CDR1 SGHTA and CDR2 FQGNSA. This CDR3 reads CASSPGGSGANVLPF. For the CDR3, the DNA is TGTGCCAGCAGCCCCGGGGGCTCTGGGGCCAACGTCCTGCCTTTC.

Notes on this clonotype: A junction boundary mismatches the germline segment, possibly from a read error. This chain joins TRBV7-6 and TRBJ1-6; D is unclear. Per germline, CDR1 SGHVS and CDR2 FNYEAQ. The CDR3 extends over 13 amino acids. CDR3 nucleotide sequence: TGTGCCAGCAGCCCCAGACTAGCGGGAATATCGGCCTTT. Protein product: CASSPRLAGISAF.

In its sample, this clonotype was seen many times. V usage is TRBV3-1 and J usage is TRBJ1-2; no reliable D call. This CDR3 region has 13 residues. Germline loops: CDR1 LGHDT, CDR2 YNNKEL (reference sequence). Trimming left V 1 base short and J 5 bases short, with 8 bases between. CDR3 nucleotide sequence: TGTGCCAGCAGCCAAGTGGCAGGTTATGGCTACACCTTC. This gives the protein CASSQVAGYGYTF.

V usage is TRBV9 and J usage is TRBJ1-4, with a possible D match to TRBD1 (5 bases). The CDR3 sequence is 17 residues long. Germline V lookup: CDR1 SGDLS, CDR2 YYNGEE. The V end was cut by 4 bases, the J end by 5 bases, with 21 bases between. CDR3 sequence (DNA): TGTGCCAGCAGCAGCCGGAGAGGGGAGGCCTACAATGAAAAACTGTTTTTT. Translating it yields CASSSRRGEAYNEKLFF. The full variable domain, rest sourced from reference TRBV9 and TRBJ1-4, is DSGVTQTPKHLITATGQRVTLRCSPRSGDLSVYWYQQSLDQGLQFLIQYYNGEERAKGNILERFSAQQFPDLHSELNLSSLELGDSALYFCASSSRRGEAYNEKLFFGSGTQLSVL.

Concerning this clonotype itself: A much larger clone is a single base away; this may be a read error. The rearrangement links TRBV6-6 to TRBJ1-6, with D possibly matching TRBD1 (5 bases). The CDR3 covers 14 residues. The V gene's germline CDR1 is MNHNY and CDR2 SVGAGI (reference sequence). Trimming removed 6 bases from V and 0 bases from J, with 6 bases in between. CDR3: CASRQGSYNSPLHF. In nucleotides, the CDR3 is TGTGCCAGCAGGCAGGGCTCCTATAATTCACCCCTCCACTTT.

The V gene is TRBV20-1, the J gene TRBJ2-2, with 12 bases identical to TRBD2. CDR1 is DFQATT and CDR2 is SNEGSKA in the germline V gene (reference sequence). Losses at the gene ends were 0 bases for V and 6 bases for J; bases not matched to a gene: 5. This CDR3 is 16 amino acids long. The CDR3 loop reads CSARDVTSGGPGELFF. In DNA form, the CDR3 reads TGCAGTGCTAGAGATGTCACTAGCGGGGGGCCCGGGGAGCTGTTTTTT.

This clonotype appeared many times. This chain uses TRBV30 with TRBJ2-3; D unresolved. CDR3 length equals 14 residues. Germline V gene sequence: CDR1 GTSNPN, CDR2 SVGIG (reference sequence). V lost 0 bases, J lost 0 bases, and 7 bases lay in between. CDR3 region: CAWSVLMSTDTQYF. CDR3 nucleotides: TGTGCCTGGAGTGTCCTGATGAGCACAGATACGCAGTATTTT.